This record covers a single T cell receptor beta chain. No antigen is known for it. The data derive from a study of chemoradiotherapy in HPV16-positive cancers. About the research overall: A couple of HPV16-positive patients' cells yielded candidate HPV-specific clones and common motifs. Overall study findings and caveats: During treatment, candidate HPV-specific clones and E7-related motifs expanded in tumor. Functional assays defining HPV-specific T cells used only two HPV16-positive patients.

Sequencing used immunoSEQ multiplex PCR; TCRdb keeps in-frame clones, though not all of them. The sample includes approximately 38,000 clones, 80% of them seen just once. V was shortened by 0 bases and J by 2 bases, with 10 bases between the two germline ends. The CDR3 runs 15 residues. Germline V CDR1 and CDR2: SGHRS, YFSETQ. This TCR was sampled from a human donor with HPV-associated anogenital cancer. The chain has TRBV5-1 and TRBJ2-3; a weak D match, TRBD2 (6 bases). Material: blood, obtained from a patient who underwent chemoradiotherapy. The CDR3 spells CASSLATGVTDTQYF. CDR3 bases: TGCGCCAGCAGCTTGGCCACGGGGGTCACAGATACGCAGTATTTT.